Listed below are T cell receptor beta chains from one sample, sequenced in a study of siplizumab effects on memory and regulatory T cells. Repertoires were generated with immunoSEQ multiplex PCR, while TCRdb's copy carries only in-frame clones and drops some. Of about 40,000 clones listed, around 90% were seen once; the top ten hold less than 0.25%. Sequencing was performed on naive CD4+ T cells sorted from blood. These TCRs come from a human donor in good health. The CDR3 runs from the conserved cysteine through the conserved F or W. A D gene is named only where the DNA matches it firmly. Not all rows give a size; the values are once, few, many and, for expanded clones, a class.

TGTGCCAGCTCACCACCCGGCAGGGGGGGTTACAATGAGCAGTTCTTC | CASSPPGRGGYNEQFF | TRBV18 | - | - | 16 | TRBJ2-1
TGTGCCAGCAGCCAAATGGACAGCCTCGAGCAGTACTTC | CASSQMDSLEQYF | TRBV4-2 | - | - | 13 | TRBJ2-7
TGCGCCAGCAGCCCGTACGGCGGGGCACCCCCAGGGGAGACCCAGTACTTC | CASSPYGGAPPGETQYF | TRBV5-1 | - | - | 17 | TRBJ2-5
TGTGCCAGCAGCGTTTTAGCGGAATCAGCAGATACGCAGTATTTT | CASSVLAESADTQYF | TRBV9 | - | once | 15 | TRBJ2-3
TGTGCCAGCAGCCTGGCAGCCCTAGGACAACTACCAGCCAAAAACATTCAGTACTTC | CASSLAALGQLPAKNIQYF | TRBV7-3 | - | - | 19 | TRBJ2-4
TGTGCCTGGAGCTATAGGCTGAACACTGAAGCTTTCTTT | CAWSYRLNTEAFF | TRBV30 | - | - | 13 | TRBJ1-1
TGTGCCAGCAGCTTTATAGCGGGAGTAAACAATGAGCAGTTCTTC | CASSFIAGVNNEQFF | TRBV7-3 | TRBD2 | - | 15 | TRBJ2-1
TGTGCCAGCAGTTCGATTGTGGGGGGGGGAGAGACCCAGTACTTC | CASSSIVGGGETQYF | TRBV6-6 | TRBD2 | - | 15 | TRBJ2-5
TGTGCCAGCAGCCAAGAAAGATTTTCCAGATCAGGCTACACCTTC | CASSQERFSRSGYTF | TRBV4-2 | - | few | 15 | TRBJ1-2
TGTGCCAGCAGTGAAATAGGAAGAGGGGCCGGCTACAATGAGCAGTTCTTC | CASSEIGRGAGYNEQFF | TRBV25-1 | - | - | 17 | TRBJ2-1
TGTGCCAGCAGCCAAGTGGTAGGAAGCACACCGAACTATGGCTACACCTTC | CASSQVVGSTPNYGYTF | TRBV14 | - | - | 17 | TRBJ1-2
TGCGCCAGCAGCCATTACGAGTCAGGACAGGGTATCATGAACACTGAAGCTTTCTTT | CASSHYESGQGIMNTEAFF | TRBV4-1 | TRBD1 | - | 19 | TRBJ1-1
TGTGCCAGCCCCCGGGGGGGAGCGAACTTC | CASPRGGANF | TRBV6-5 | TRBD2 | - | 10 | TRBJ2-7
TGTGCCTGGACCAGACAGGGGGATAATACGCAGTATTTT | CAWTRQGDNTQYF | TRBV30 | TRBD1 | - | 13 | TRBJ2-3
TGCGCCAGCAGCCGTATAAGCACAGATACGCAGTATTTT | CASSRISTDTQYF | TRBV5-1 | - | - | 13 | TRBJ2-3
TGTGCCAGCAGCTTGGGGCCCTCCCTGGGCGAGCCCCAGCATTTT | CASSLGPSLGEPQHF | TRBV5-6 | - | - | 15 | TRBJ1-5
TGTGCCACCAGCAGAGGGAATTTTATAGACAGGAACTATGGCTACACCTTC | CATSRGNFIDRNYGYTF | TRBV15 | - | - | 17 | TRBJ1-2
TGTGCCAGCAGTGAACTTACGACATTCACCGGGGAGCTGTTTTTT | CASSELTTFTGELFF | TRBV25-1 | - | - | 15 | TRBJ2-2
TGTGCCACCAGCAGAGTGAAGGGTAATTCACCCCTCCACTTT | CATSRVKGNSPLHF | TRBV15 | - | - | 14 | TRBJ1-6
TGTGCCAGTAGTTTTCTCAGGGGCCCCCCCACAGATACGCAGTATTTT | CASSFLRGPPTDTQYF | TRBV19 | - | - | 16 | TRBJ2-3
TGTGCCAGCTCACCACTCTCCGGGCCCGGCGTCGGCTACACCTTC | CASSPLSGPGVGYTF | TRBV18 | - | - | 15 | TRBJ1-2
TGTGCCAGTAGTAACGAGGACAGGGTCAATCAGCCCCAGCATTTT | CASSNEDRVNQPQHF | TRBV19 | TRBD1 | - | 15 | TRBJ1-5
TGTGCCAGCAGCCCTGACAGGGGGACCGGGGAGCTGTTTTTT | CASSPDRGTGELFF | TRBV11-2 | TRBD1 | - | 14 | TRBJ2-2
TGCGCCAGCAGTGAGACACCCGACTCTGGGGCCAACGTCCTGACTTTC | CASSETPDSGANVLTF | TRBV10-2 | - | once | 16 | TRBJ2-6
TGTGCCAGCAGTTTCCAATTCGGGGAGACCCAGTACTTC | CASSFQFGETQYF | TRBV6-5 | - | - | 13 | TRBJ2-5
TGTGCCAGCAGTCCTGGACAGGGCCGTGGCTACACCTTC | CASSPGQGRGYTF | TRBV7-6 | TRBD1 | few | 13 | TRBJ1-2
TGTGCCAGCAGCTTAGGAGGGACAGGGGTCGGGAAACTGTTTTTT | CASSLGGTGVGKLFF | TRBV13 | TRBD1 | once | 15 | TRBJ1-4
TGCAGCGTAACCCGGGACAGGCATGTTTTGAACACTGAAGCTTTCTTT | CSVTRDRHVLNTEAFF | TRBV29-1 | TRBD1 | - | 16 | TRBJ1-1
TGTGCCAGCAGTCCCACACCCTCCTTCTTT | CASSPTPSFF | TRBV25-1 | - | - | 10 | TRBJ1-1
TGTGCCAGCACTGGAGCGGGAGAAGATACGCAGTATTTT | CASTGAGEDTQYF | TRBV9 | TRBD2 | - | 13 | TRBJ2-3
TGTGCCAGCAGTTACGGGAAGCGCGGTCAGCCCCAGCATTTT | CASSYGKRGQPQHF | TRBV6-5 | - | few | 14 | TRBJ1-5
TGTGCCAGCAGCTTAGAGGGGTACCACAATGAGCAGTTCTTC | CASSLEGYHNEQFF | TRBV7-2 | - | - | 14 | TRBJ2-1
TGTGCCAGCAGCCCTATCTCGATGGGTCAGCCCCAGCATTTT | CASSPISMGQPQHF | TRBV7-8 | - | - | 14 | TRBJ1-5
TGTGCCAGCTCGGAACGACAGGGACCTAATGAAAAACTGTTTTTT | CASSERQGPNEKLFF | TRBV18 | TRBD1 | - | 15 | TRBJ1-4
TGCGCCAGCAGCCTTAGGCCAGCTCCTCTGGAGACCCAGTACTTC | CASSLRPAPLETQYF | TRBV4-1 | - | - | 15 | TRBJ2-5
TGTGCCAGCAGTTTGGCGACTAGCGGGGCATCCTACGAGCAGTACTTC | CASSLATSGASYEQYF | TRBV28 | TRBD2 | - | 16 | TRBJ2-7
TGTGCCAGCAGCTTAGACGAGCAGTACTTC | CASSLDEQYF | TRBV5-5 | - | - | 10 | TRBJ2-7
TGCGCCAGCAGCTCCGGGACAGCTCCTGGCTACACCTTC | CASSSGTAPGYTF | TRBV5-1 | TRBD1 | - | 13 | TRBJ1-2
TGTGCCATCAGTTCACCCCAGGGTAGAGATGGCTACACCTTC | CAISSPQGRDGYTF | TRBV10-3 | - | - | 14 | TRBJ1-2
TGTGCCAGCAGTTACTCGGCCACGGTAGCCAAAAACATTCAGTACTTC | CASSYSATVAKNIQYF | TRBV6-5 | - | - | 16 | TRBJ2-4
TGTGCCAGCATCATTACAGGGGATACTGAAGCTTTCTTT | CASIITGDTEAFF | TRBV6-1 | TRBD1 | - | 13 | TRBJ1-1